This T cell receptor beta chain was captured by sequencing in a study of cytomegalovirus exposure and HLA in healthy donors. The PCR ran on 60 Vbeta and 13 Jbeta primers. Repertoires were generated with immunoSEQ multiplex PCR, while TCRdb's copy carries only in-frame clones and drops some. The repertoire holds 150,000 to 200,000 clones, roughly 70% seen once, with 1.5% to 2% in the top ten. Trimming removed 2 bases from V and 4 bases from J, with 8 bases in between. CDR1 MNHEY and CDR2 SVGAGI come from the germline V gene. This CDR3 region has 13 residues. Study results and limitations: The authors later found HLA-associated TCR beta chains more clonally expanded than equally common others. When analyzed later, a missense DCLRE1C variant was found to be linked to TCR beta V- and J-gene trimming. There were about 160 TCR beta chains listed as cytomegalovirus-associated.

About this clone itself: What it binds is unknown.

The chain carries TRBV6-5 and TRBJ1-2; D gene ambiguous. Sequencing used PBMCs. The source is a woman aged 30 to 39 in good health and CMV-seronegative. The CDR3 DNA reads TGTGCCAGCAGTTACGACGGAGGCTATGGCTACACCTTC. It encodes CASSYDGGYGYTF.